This is a list of T cell receptor beta chains from one sample in a study of cytomegalovirus exposure and HLA in healthy donors. Only in-frame clones appear in the TCRdb table, and some are missing; sequencing was by immunoSEQ multiplex PCR. The table lists approximately 190,000 clones, about four fifths of them singletons. Material for sequencing was PBMCs. The receptors stem from a boy between 2 and 10 years old in good health and CMV-seronegative. The CDR3 runs from the conserved cysteine through the conserved F or W. The D gene is left open where the match is weak.

V	D	J	CDR3
TRBV13	TRBD1	TRBJ2-7	CASSAGQGAYEQYF
TRBV20-1	NA	TRBJ2-3	CSAPRTDTQYF
TRBV4-2	NA	TRBJ2-7	CASSQVQGPNSYEQYF
TRBV5-6	TRBD2	TRBJ2-7	CAGSLGGGGIYEQYF
TRBV18	NA	TRBJ1-1	CASSLYVTPPTYDTEAFF
TRBV5-1	TRBD1	TRBJ1-1	CASSVTGGGTEAFF
TRBV4-1	NA	TRBJ1-2	CASSQSRVNYGYTF
TRBV2	NA	TRBJ1-4	CASSAAIKRNEKLFF
TRBV5-6	NA	TRBJ1-2	CASSLEGFNYGYTF
TRBV4-3	TRBD1	TRBJ1-1	CASSRTGQGKEAFF
TRBV2	NA	TRBJ1-1	CASRGQTNTEAFF
TRBV10-3	TRBD2	TRBJ2-5	CAISEPLKRGGQETQYF
TRBV19	TRBD1	TRBJ1-1	CASSLRTGRVEAFF
TRBV20-1	NA	TRBJ2-7	CSADRTNEQYF
TRBV2	NA	TRBJ1-1	CASREAEAFF
TRBV11-2	TRBD1	TRBJ2-1	CASSYNRGDEQFF
TRBV10-2	NA	TRBJ1-2	CASSESGPRRDYGYTF
TRBV7-6	TRBD1	TRBJ2-2	CASSPGTGGTGELFF
TRBV19	TRBD2	TRBJ2-4	CASRAGGPRIQYF
TRBV21-1	NA	TRBJ1-5	CASSKNRDRETYSNQPQHF
TRBV5-1	TRBD2	TRBJ2-2	CASSRLTSGGAGELFF
TRBV6-1	NA	TRBJ1-2	CASSAPDPGGYGYTF
TRBV5-4	TRBD2	TRBJ2-1	CASSFRRGGLYNEQFF
TRBV27	NA	TRBJ2-1	CASSGGASPYNEQFF
TRBV5-1	NA	TRBJ1-4	CASSLSGQGEKLFF
TRBV27	TRBD1	TRBJ1-1	CASSAQGAFTEAFF
TRBV25-1	TRBD1	TRBJ1-2	CAGETGGVPYGYTF
TRBV6-1	TRBD1	TRBJ1-2	CASSELGGQGNYGYTF
TRBV4-3	TRBD1	TRBJ1-2	CASSRKQGSYGYTF
TRBV5-6	TRBD1	TRBJ1-1	CASSLGQRNTEAFF
TRBV9	TRBD1	TRBJ1-6	CASSVGDRVYNSPLHF
TRBV4-2	NA	TRBJ2-1	CASSQGGLGGPYNEQFF
TRBV7-2	TRBD2	TRBJ2-1	CASSLGRGGSYNEQFF
TRBV28	TRBD2	TRBJ2-7	CASCGTSGGPTYEQYF
TRBV30	NA	TRBJ2-3	CAWSVGNPGVADTQYF
TRBV2	NA	TRBJ1-1	CASIRTGRRTEAFF
TRBV27	NA	TRBJ2-7	CARTTGEQYF
TRBV16	NA	TRBJ1-2	CASSAQVEYGYTF
TRBV5-4	NA	TRBJ2-1	CASRAGGQSYNEQFF
TRBV7-8	TRBD1	TRBJ2-7	CASSPLVGQTHEQYF
TRBV7-2	NA	TRBJ2-7	CASSPAAASYEQYF
TRBV29-1	NA	TRBJ1-1	CSVSGLATEAFF
TRBV7-9	TRBD2	TRBJ2-5	CASSPGTRGIGETQYF
TRBV9	TRBD2	TRBJ2-3	CASSVATGGADTQYF
TRBV9	TRBD1	TRBJ1-2	CASSTPEAGGWYGYTF
TRBV5-8	NA	TRBJ1-1	CASSQRRVDEAFF
TRBV10-2	NA	TRBJ2-5	CASSERGVGGETQYF
TRBV5-6	NA	TRBJ2-7	CASSWLGGSSYEQYF
TRBV5-4	NA	TRBJ2-1	CASSPQAGHLYNEQFF
TRBV7-9	NA	TRBJ1-2	CSSSPRGGLEDYGYTF
TRBV5-5	TRBD1	TRBJ1-2	CASSLAWDRLSGYTF
TRBV30	NA	TRBJ2-3	CAWKFAPGTDTQYF
TRBV15	NA	TRBJ1-6	CATSRDRGFNSPLHF
TRBV7-9	TRBD1	TRBJ1-3	CASSMLTGSGNTIYF
TRBV18	NA	TRBJ2-5	CASSPQAGFKETQYF